This T cell receptor (beta chain) was retrieved from a study of lymphopenia after photon versus proton radiotherapy (dated by TCRdb to between 2018 and 2021). Context from the whole study: The immunological effects of photon versus proton radiation therapy were compared in patients with gastrointestinal tumors who developed high-grade lymphopenia. The cohort comprised roughly 20 patients with gastrointestinal tumors who received either photon or proton therapy and then developed lymphopenia. The goal of the study was to describe how the two radiation modalities differ in their effects on the immune system. The investigation overall reported the following: Relative stability during treatment was observed in proton-treated patients, whereas loss of naive T cells and TCR diversity and gain of effector/memory populations were observed in photon-treated patients. Across the cohort, an inverse correlation was found between a larger post-nadir drop in TCR diversity and overall survival time among patients who died. The authors looked at the survival association only in patients who died, and they framed better survival with proton therapy as a possibility rather than a demonstrated result. Once the lymphocyte count had reached its nadir, the repertoires of photon-treated patients showed oligoclonal expansion, particularly of CD8+ Temra cells, and this expansion drove the decline in diversity.

Comments on this clone: Its antigen is currently not known. There are no base qualities to consult, and no much larger clone falls within one base.

At the junction V is shortened by 0 bases and J by 7 bases, with 7 bases in between. The germline V gene (reference sequence) supplies CDR1 GTSNPN and CDR2 SVGIG. CDR3 length: 12 amino acids, cysteine to phenylalanine. Only the CDR3 DNA is retained, 36 bases long and in frame from the first base. Library preparation employed the immunoSEQ multiplex PCR assay. Alongside multiparametric flow cytometry, deep sequencing of rearranged TCR beta loci was used to profile the T cell repertoires. In TCRdb, the immuneACCESS table is reduced to in-frame sequences with V and J assigned. These tables do not hold every clone; where another copy was compared, an unresolved V gene accounts for under half, and the others remain unexplained. Here the sample has 25,000 to 30,000 clones; 65% to 85% occur a single time. The ten largest clones capture less than 35% of the sample.

The sequence was obtained from a man aged 50-59 years with gastric cancer. The sample here was peripheral blood, taken from a patient treated with photon-based radiotherapy. Rearrangement joined TRBV30 to TRBJ2-1, with the D segment identity uncertain. The nucleotides are TGTGCCTGGAGTGTAGGGTGGAATGAGCAGTTCTTC. Its protein product is CAWSVGWNEQFF.